The 11 T cell receptor beta chains below come from one sample, sequenced in a study of OX40 agonist ivuxolimab in advanced cancers. Data came from immunoSEQ multiplex PCR; TCRdb stores just in-frame clones and leaves some out. The sample has roughly 40,000 clones; over 80% are singletons. Here the sequenced sample was CD4+ or CD8+ T cells sorted from blood, taken in a trial of the OX40 agonist ivuxolimab. The receptors come from an adult with an advanced solid tumor such as melanoma, head and neck, liver or kidney cancer.

The chain has TRBV7-8 and TRBJ2-4; D is uncertain. This CDR3 contains 13 residues. CDR1 SGHVS and CDR2 FQNEAQ come from the germline V gene. Trimming removed 3 bases from V and 7 bases from J, with 10 bases in between. This CDR3 reads CASSFGSENIQYF. The CDR3 nucleotides read TGTGCCAGCAGCTTTGGCAGCGAGAACATTCAGTACTTC.

The chain employs TRBV5-6 and TRBJ2-7, with 8 bases identical to TRBD2. The CDR3 is 15 residues long. Germline V gives CDR1 SGHDT, CDR2 YYEEEE. V shed 2 bases, J shed 5 bases, and the junction held 9 bases outside the gene matches. In nucleotides, the CDR3 is TGTGCCAGCAGCTTCCCGATAGCGGGAAGAAACGAGCAGTACTTC. This gives the protein CASSFPIAGRNEQYF.

The chain joins TRBV10-3 to TRBJ2-7; D possibly corresponds to TRBD1 (6 bases). Germline V lookup: CDR1 ENHRY, CDR2 SYGVKD. The CDR3 runs 14 residues. V shed 2 bases and J shed 7 bases, with 15 bases lying between them. Here the CDR3 reads CAISERGTTFEQYF. The CDR3 region has the DNA TGTGCCATCAGTGAGAGGGGGACAACTTTTGAGCAGTACTTC.

V usage is TRBV4-2 and J usage is TRBJ1-2; TRBD1 is a possible D gene (5 bases). The CDR3 runs to 17 residues. Germline V CDR1 and CDR2: LGHNA, YNFKEQ. Trimming pared 0 bases from V and 2 bases from J, leaving 16 bases between. The chain's CDR3 is CASSQDLAGATNYGYTF. The DNA of the CDR3 is TGTGCCAGCAGCCAAGATCTTGCCGGGGCGACCAACTATGGCTACACCTTC.

The chain uses TRBV18 and TRBJ2-3; D tentatively reads TRBD1 or TRBD2 (6 bases each). The V and J ends lost 2 bases and 0 bases respectively, with 18 bases between them. Germline CDR1 reads KGHSH; CDR2 reads LQKENI. The CDR3 length is 18 residues. The CDR3 bases are TGTGCCAGCTCACCATTATTCGGGGGCCCCCCTAGCACAGATACGCAGTATTTT. Amino acids: CASSPLFGGPPSTDTQYF. Using reference TRBV18 and TRBJ2-3 for the parts outside the CDR3, the full variable domain is NAGVMQNPRHLVRRRGQEARLRCSPMKGHSHVYWYRQLPEEGLKFMVYLQKENIIDESGMPKERFSAEFPKEGPSILRIQQVVRGDSAAYFCASSPLFGGPPSTDTQYFGPGTRLTVL.

The V gene is TRBV5-1, the J gene TRBJ2-1; D may be TRBD1 or TRBD2 (5 bases each). Germline V gene sequence: CDR1 SGHRS, CDR2 YFSETQ. The CDR3 runs 15 residues. V gave up 1 base and J gave up 4 bases, with 12 bases separating them. The CDR3 sequence is CASSLMQGPYNEQFF. The CDR3 nucleotides read TGCGCCAGCAGCTTGATGCAGGGACCTTACAATGAGCAGTTCTTC. The full variable domain, rest sourced from reference TRBV5-1 and TRBJ2-1, is KAGVTQTPRYLIKTRGQQVTLSCSPISGHRSVSWYQQTPGQGLQFLFEYFSETQRNKGNFPGRFSGRQFSNSRSEMNVSTLELGDSALYLCASSLMQGPYNEQFFGPGTRLTVL.

The J gene is TRBJ2-1, the V gene TRBV19, with D unclear. CDR1 is LNHDA, CDR2 SQIVND, per germline (reference sequence). The CDR3 runs 14 residues. Trimming shortened V by 5 bases and J by 4 bases, and 12 bases separated the two germline ends. The CDR3 nucleotides are TGTGCCAGTAGTCTGTCAGGATATTACAATGAGCAGTTCTTC. Translating gives CASSLSGYYNEQFF.

V and J are TRBV5-8 and TRBJ2-7; tentatively, D is TRBD1 or TRBD2 (5 bases each). This CDR3 contains 15 residues. Between the trimmed V and J ends, which lost 5 bases and 0 bases, there was a span of 15 bases. CDR1 and CDR2 from the germline V gene are SGHTS and YDEGEE. The CDR3 DNA reads TGTGCCAGCAGACCGGGACGTATGAGCTCCTACGAGCAGTACTTC. Translating it yields CASRPGRMSSYEQYF.

The chain combines TRBV29-1 with TRBJ2-5; TRBD2 matches 7 bases. Trimming took 8 bases from V and 0 from J; bases not matched to a gene: 3. This CDR3 region has 12 residues. Germline-derived CDR1 and CDR2 are SQVTM and ANQGSEA. CDR3 residues: CSFGTNQETQYF. The DNA for the CDR3 is TGCAGCTTTGGGACTAACCAAGAGACCCAGTACTTC.

This sequence joins TRBV4-1 and TRBJ2-3, with 8 bases lining up with TRBD2. J lost 7 bases, V lost 5 bases, and 11 bases had no gene match. Germline V gene data show CDR1 as MGHRA and CDR2 as YSYEKL. The CDR3 length is 15 residues. CDR3 sequence: CASSSLGTSVHTQYF. CDR3 sequence (DNA): TGCGCCAGCAGCTCTCTCGGGACTAGTGTTCATACGCAGTATTTT.

The chain has TRBV7-6 and TRBJ2-5, with D possibly matching TRBD1 (6 bases). Germline assignment: CDR1 SGHVS and CDR2 FNYEAQ. This CDR3 spans 15 amino acids. The V end lost 3 bases, the J end lost 2 bases, and 13 bases lay between the germline ends. The CDR3 DNA reads as TGTGCCAGCAGCTTGGACCAGGGGTGGCAAGAGACCCAGTACTTC. Translated: CASSLDQGWQETQYF.